This T cell receptor beta chain originates from a study of T cells after yellow fever vaccination. V dropped 1 base and J dropped 3 bases, with 10 bases sitting between them. This CDR3 contains 15 residues. The germline gives CDR1 SGHTA, CDR2 FQGNSA. This clonotype occurred many times. TCRdb re-called the 5' RACE reads through MiXCR, storing one row per CDR3 protein. The repertoire has 110,000 or so distinct CDR3 sequences, roughly 6.8% of them found once; the top ten carry 2.7%. This rearrangement joins TRBV7-2 to TRBJ1-5; no firm D call. The sequencing used CD4+ T cells sorted from PBMCs, collected about 41 days after the first yellow fever vaccination. This TCR came from a man between 18 and 29 years old who received the YFV17D yellow fever vaccine. The CDR3 region has the DNA TGTGCCAGCAGCTTAGGCGGGCCTTTCAATCAGCCCCAGCATTTT. This gives the protein CASSLGGPFNQPQHF.